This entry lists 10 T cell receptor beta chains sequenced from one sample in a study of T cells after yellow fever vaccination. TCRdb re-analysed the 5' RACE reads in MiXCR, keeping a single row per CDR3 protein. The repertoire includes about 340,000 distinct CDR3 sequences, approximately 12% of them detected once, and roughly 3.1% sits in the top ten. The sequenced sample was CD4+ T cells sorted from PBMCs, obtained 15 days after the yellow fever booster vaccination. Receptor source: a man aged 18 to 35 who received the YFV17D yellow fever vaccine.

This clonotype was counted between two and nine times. CDR3 sequence: CASSAAGASTGELFF. CDR3 bases: TGTGCCAGCAGCGCCGCAGGGGCTTCTACCGGGGAGCTGTTTTTT. The chain has TRBV9 and TRBJ2-2, with D maybe TRBD1 (6 bases). Germline CDR1 is SGDLS and CDR2 is YYNGEE. V was trimmed by 3 bases and J by 5 bases, leaving 14 bases between them. The CDR3 is 15 amino acids.

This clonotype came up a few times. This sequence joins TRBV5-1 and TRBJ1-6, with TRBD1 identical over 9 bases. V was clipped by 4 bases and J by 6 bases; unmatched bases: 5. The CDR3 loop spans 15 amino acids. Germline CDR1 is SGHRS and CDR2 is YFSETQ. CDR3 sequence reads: CASSLQGAANSPLHF. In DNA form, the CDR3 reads TGCGCCAGCAGCCTACAGGGGGCTGCTAATTCACCCCTCCACTTT.

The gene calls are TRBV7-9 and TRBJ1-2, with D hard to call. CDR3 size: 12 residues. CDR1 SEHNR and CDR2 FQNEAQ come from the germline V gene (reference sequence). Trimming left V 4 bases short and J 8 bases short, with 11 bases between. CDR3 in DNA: TGTGCCAGCAGCTGGGAAGGCATCGGCTACACCTTC. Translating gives CASSWEGIGYTF.

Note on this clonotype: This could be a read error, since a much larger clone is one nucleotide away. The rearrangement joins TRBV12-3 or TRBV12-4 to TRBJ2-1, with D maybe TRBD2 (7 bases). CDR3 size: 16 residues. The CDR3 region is CGSSVWRRGHPNEQFF. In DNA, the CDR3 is TGTGGCAGCAGTGTTTGGAGGCGGGGGCACCCCAATGAGCAGTTCTTC.

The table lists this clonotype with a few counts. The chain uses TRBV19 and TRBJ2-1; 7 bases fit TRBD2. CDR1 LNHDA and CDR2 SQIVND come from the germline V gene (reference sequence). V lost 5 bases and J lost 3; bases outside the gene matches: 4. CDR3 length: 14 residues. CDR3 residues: CASSVRDYYNEQFF. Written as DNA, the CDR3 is TGTGCCAGTAGTGTCCGGGACTACTACAATGAGCAGTTCTTC.

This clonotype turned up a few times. CDR3 in DNA: TGCGCCAGCAGCTATCGGACAGGAAGAGAAAAACTGTTTTTT. It translates to CASSYRTGREKLFF. V and J are TRBV4-1 and TRBJ1-4; 7 bases match TRBD1. V shed 5 bases and J 8 bases; nucleotides not matched to a gene: 8. The CDR3 extends over 14 amino acids. Germline V gives CDR1 MGHRA, CDR2 YSYEKL.

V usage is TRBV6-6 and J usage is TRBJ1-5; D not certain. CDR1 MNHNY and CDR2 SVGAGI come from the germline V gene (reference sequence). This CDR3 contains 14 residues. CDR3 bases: TGTGACGCGAAACATGATTATAGCAATCAGCCCCAGCATTTT. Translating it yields CDAKHDYSNQPQHF.

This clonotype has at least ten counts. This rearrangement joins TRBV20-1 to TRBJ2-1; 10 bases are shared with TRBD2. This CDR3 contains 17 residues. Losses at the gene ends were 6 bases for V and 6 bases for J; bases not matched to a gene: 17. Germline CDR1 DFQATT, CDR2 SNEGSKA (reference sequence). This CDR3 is CSAPMGSGGAGGNEQFF. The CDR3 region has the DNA TGCAGTGCCCCCATGGGCAGCGGGGGGGCCGGGGGCAATGAGCAGTTCTTC.

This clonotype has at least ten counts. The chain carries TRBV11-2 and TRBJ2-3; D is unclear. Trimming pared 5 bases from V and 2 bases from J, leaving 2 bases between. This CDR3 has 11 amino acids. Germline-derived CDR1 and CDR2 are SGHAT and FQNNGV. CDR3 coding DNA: TGTGCCAGCAGCGTCACAGATACGCAGTATTTT. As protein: CASSVTDTQYF. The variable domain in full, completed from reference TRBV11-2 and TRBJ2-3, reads EAGVAQSPRYKIIEKRQSVAFWCNPISGHATLYWYQQILGQGPKLLIQFQNNGVVDDSQLPKDRFSAERLKGVDSTLKIQPAKLEDSAVYLCASSVTDTQYFGPGTRLTVL.

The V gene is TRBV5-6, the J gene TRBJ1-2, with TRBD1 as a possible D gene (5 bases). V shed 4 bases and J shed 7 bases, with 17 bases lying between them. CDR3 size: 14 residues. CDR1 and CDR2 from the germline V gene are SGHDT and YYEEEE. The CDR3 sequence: CASSPPGGGFGYTF. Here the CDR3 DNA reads TGTGCCAGCAGCCCCCCGGGGGGAGGTTTTGGCTACACCTTC.